This T cell receptor beta chain was captured in a study of spatial heterogeneity in lung cancer. Overall study context: The cohort: about 79 early-stage, untreated non-small cell lung cancer patients. In the raw reads, each unique TCR and UMI combination was present more than ten times on average. When available, follow-up PBMC samples taken a median of around two years after resection were sequenced.

Using its own MiXCR run on the 5' RACE reads, TCRdb lists one record per CDR3 protein. The data hold under 150,000 distinct CDR3 sequences, with more than 10% observed a single time. Stated time point: blood at routine non-recurrence follow-up after resection. Whole RNA obtained from tumor, nontumor lung or frozen PBMC underwent sequencing without sorting. This clonotype has more than one count but fewer than ten. The receptor comes from a female donor with early-stage non-small cell lung cancer. The sequences come from PBMCs, collected at follow-up.

The CDR3 region is CASSRPGAGGNEQFF. Here the CDR3 DNA reads TGTGCCAGCAGTAGGCCGGGGGCGGGAGGAAATGAGCAGTTCTTC. The rearrangement links TRBV6-5 to TRBJ2-1, with 8 bases that match TRBD2. V lost 5 bases to trimming and J lost 7 bases; unmatched junction nucleotides: 10. Germline V gene sequence: CDR1 MNHEY, CDR2 SVGAGI. The CDR3 covers 15 residues.